This is a list of T cell receptor beta chains from one sample in a study of blood T cell repertoires in COVID-19. Sequencing used immunoSEQ multiplex PCR; TCRdb keeps in-frame clones, though not all of them. The sample lists approximately 170,000 clones; about 80% were seen once. Sequenced: peripheral blood. These receptors were obtained from an elderly woman with acute or convalescent COVID-19. The CDR3 runs from the conserved cysteine through the conserved F or W. D genes are given only for firm matches. Part of the rows lack a size; the others show once, few, many or a class for expanded clones.

NA,TRBV3-1/TRBV3-2,NA,TRBJ2-2,CASSQGGGPTGELFF,TGTGCCAGCAGCCAAGGAGGGGGACCGACCGGGGAGCTGTTTTTT
NA,TRBV5-5,TRBD2,TRBJ2-7,CASSPSSGRGSYEQYF,TGTGCCAGCAGCCCGTCTAGCGGGAGAGGCTCCTACGAGCAGTACTTC
once,TRBV7-9,NA,TRBJ2-7,CASSLRKPGYEQYF,TGTGCCAGCAGCTTAAGGAAGCCGGGTTACGAGCAGTACTTC
NA,TRBV30,TRBD1,TRBJ2-2,CACWDRANTGELFF,TGTGCCTGCTGGGACAGGGCGAACACCGGGGAGCTGTTTTTT
NA,TRBV19,NA,TRBJ2-3,CASSIVGDTQYF,TGTGCCAGTAGTATAGTCGGGGATACGCAGTATTTT
few,TRBV19,TRBD1,TRBJ2-2,CATYVGGAGTANTGELFF,TGTGCCACCTACGTAGGGGGAGCCGGGACAGCGAACACCGGGGAGCTGTTTTTT
NA,TRBV27,NA,TRBJ1-6,CASSDTGYSPLHF,TGTGCCAGCAGTGATACAGGGTATTCACCCCTCCACTTT
NA,TRBV29-1,TRBD1,TRBJ1-5,CSVGDRGNQPQHF,TGCAGCGTGGGTGACAGGGGGAATCAGCCCCAGCATTTT
NA,TRBV30,TRBD2,TRBJ2-2,CAWSPISTSGLTGELFF,TGTGCCTGGAGTCCAATATCGACTAGCGGACTCACCGGGGAGCTGTTTTTT
NA,TRBV19,NA,TRBJ1-6,CASRLGQKSYNSPLHF,TGTGCCAGTAGGCTCGGACAGAAATCTTATAATTCACCCCTCCACTTT
NA,TRBV28,NA,TRBJ1-2,CASSFWEGYTF,TGTGCCAGCAGTTTCTGGGAGGGCTACACCTTC
NA,TRBV6-2/TRBV6-3,NA,TRBJ2-5,CASSAGTVAKTQYF,TGTGCCAGCAGTGCAGGGACTGTCGCGAAGACCCAGTACTTC
few,TRBV9,NA,TRBJ1-2,CASSVTPGTTANYGYTF,TGTGCCAGCAGCGTAACCCCCGGGACAACAGCTAACTATGGCTACACCTTC
NA,TRBV11-2,NA,TRBJ2-1,CASSLGQTNEQFF,TGTGCCAGCAGCTTAGGACAGACCAATGAGCAGTTCTTC
NA,TRBV5-4,NA,TRBJ2-7,CASSLAGLDEQYF,TGTGCCAGCAGCTTGGCAGGGTTGGACGAGCAGTACTTC
few,TRBV6-6,TRBD2,TRBJ2-1,CASRQSGTSGSNEQFF,TGTGCCAGCAGGCAGTCCGGGACTAGCGGGAGTAATGAGCAGTTCTTC
NA,TRBV10-3,NA,TRBJ2-2,CAIALGNTGELFF,TGTGCCATAGCCCTCGGGAACACCGGGGAGCTGTTTTTT
NA,TRBV19,TRBD2,TRBJ2-3,CACGGSGRLGQYF,TGTGCCTGTGGAGGTAGCGGGCGCCTCGGGCAGTATTTT
NA,TRBV25-1,NA,TRBJ2-3,CASSEVKRSTDTQYF,TGTGCCAGCAGTGAAGTTAAGCGGAGCACAGATACGCAGTATTTT
NA,TRBV29-1,TRBD1,TRBJ1-2,CSVEGQGASGYTF,TGCAGCGTTGAAGGGCAGGGGGCGTCAGGCTACACCTTC
NA,TRBV28,TRBD1,TRBJ1-2,CASSFLQGASNYGYTF,TGTGCCAGCAGTTTTCTTCAGGGGGCGTCAAACTATGGCTACACCTTC
NA,TRBV6-5,TRBD1,TRBJ1-6,CASSPTGDNSPLHF,TGTGCCAGCAGTCCGACAGGGGACAATTCACCCCTCCACTTT